Listed here are 27 T cell receptor beta chains from one sample, sequenced in a study of tissue T cells after allogeneic stem cell transplantation. Time point here: mouse harvest day 7 after allogeneic transplant. Tail vein injection delivered 10^7 T-cell-depleted bone marrow cells and 10^6 splenic CD5+ T cells. TCRdb's copy holds only in-frame clones and misses some; the assay was immunoSEQ multiplex PCR. The data hold 5,500 to 9,000 clones, with roughly 53% observed a single time. Material for sequencing was gut tissue. The receptors were gathered from a female BALB/c mouse given C57BL/6 T cells with graft-versus-host disease after an allogeneic hematopoietic cell transplant.

As to this clone: Any gene name here is a mouse gene name. The read comes to an end 1 residue before the CDR3 does, leaving the germline J gene to fill in the end. This chain connects TRBV3 to TRBJ2-1; 7 nucleotides agree with TRBD1. The CDR3 runs 14 residues. The J segment lost 3 bases and the V segment lost 3 bases, leaving 2 bases of the junction unmatched. The germline V gene has CDR1 SNHLY and CDR2 FYNGKV (reference sequence). The CDR3 loop reads CASSLTGSYAEQFF. Incomplete CDR3 DNA: TGTGCCAGCAGCTTGACAGGGAGCTATGCTGAGCAGTTC.

A note on this clone: Gene names are mouse gene names. The CDR3 extends 1 residue past the end of the read, so its final part is completed from the germline J gene. The chain uses TRBV26 and TRBJ2-3, with 7 nucleotides matching TRBD1. The CDR3 contains 15 residues. V gave up 6 bases and J gave up 0 bases; unmatched junction bases: 6. Per germline, CDR1 KGHPV and CDR2 FQNQEV (reference sequence). The CDR3 sequence: CASRPPGQSAETLYF. Partial CDR3 DNA: TGTGCCAGCAGGCCCCCGGGACAGAGTGCAGAAACGCTGTAT.

In its sample, this clone was seen once. Mouse germline and gene names are used. The CDR3 goes on 1 residue after the read ends, and that part is filled in from the germline J gene. V and J are TRBV13-1 and TRBJ2-1; 7 bases fit TRBD2. There are 14 residues in the CDR3. The trim removed 2 bases at V and 3 bases at J, leaving 2 bases unmatched. The germline CDR1 and CDR2 sequences are NSHNY and SYGAGN. The CDR3 sequence is CASSEGGGYAEQFF. Partial CDR3 DNA: TGTGCCAGCAGTGAGGGGGGGGGCTATGCTGAGCAGTTC.

By share of the sample, this clone is medium-sized. Germline and genes: mouse. The read stops 1 residue short of the end of the CDR3; the missing end is completed from the germline J gene. Different DNA sequences within this sample yield the same CDR3. J is TRBJ2-7 and V is TRBV23; no check of the table's D call, TRBD1, against the DNA was made. Germline assignment: CDR1 KGHTA and CDR2 FQNQQP. CDR3 size: 13 residues. The sequenced CDR3 bases are TGCTCCAGCAGTCAATCACAGGGAGGGGAACAGTAC. This gives the protein CSSSQSQGGEQY. The CDR3, in full, reads CSSSQSQGGEQYF. Supplemented by reference TRBV23 and TRBJ2-7, the full variable domain reads DAAVTQKPRYLIKMKGQEAEMKCIPEKGHTAVFWYQQKQSKELKFLIYFQNQQPLDQIDMVKERFSAVCPSSSLCSLGIRTCEAEDSALYLCSSSQSQGGEQYFGPGTRLTVL.

Turning to this clone: Any gene name here is a mouse gene name. The read finishes 1 residue shy of the CDR3 end, and the germline J gene is used to complete it. The rearrangement uses TRBV24 and TRBJ1-3, with D tentatively TRBD1 (5 bases). From germline, CDR1 is KGHTA and CDR2 FRNEEI. V gave up 5 bases and J gave up 1 base, with 9 bases separating them. This CDR3 spans 14 amino acids. CDR3 region: CASSYQGSGNTLYF. The part of the CDR3 DNA that was read is TGTGCCAGCAGTTATCAGGGCTCTGGAAATACGCTCTAT.

Regarding this clone: All gene names here are mouse names. The read is 1 residue too short to cover the CDR3 end, so that end is filled in from the germline J gene. The genes are TRBV1 and TRBJ2-3; D is ambiguous. Per the germline V gene, CDR1 is NSQYPW and CDR2 is LRSPGD (reference sequence). The V end lost 1 base, the J end lost 0 bases, and 5 bases lay between the germline ends. The length of the CDR3 is 14 residues. This CDR3 is CTCSAALSAETLYF. CDR3 DNA (partial): TGCACCTGCAGTGCAGCCCTTAGTGCAGAAACGCTGTAT.

In regard to this clone: Gene names are the mouse ones. The read gets to within 1 residue of the CDR3 end, and the germline J gene fills in the rest. The V call is TRBV13-1, the J call TRBJ2-1; the D gene could be TRBD1 or TRBD2 (6 bases each). This CDR3 spans 15 amino acids. Trimming shortened V by 1 base and J by 4 bases, and 12 bases separated the two germline ends. The germline gives CDR1 NSHNY, CDR2 SYGAGN. The CDR3 spells CASSDRWGPYAEQFF. The CDR3 DNA, read in part, is TGTGCCAGCAGTGATAGGTGGGGGCCTTATGCTGAGCAGTTC.

This clone appeared a few times. The genes are named according to mouse. The part of the CDR3 DNA that was read is TGTGCCAGCAGTCTGTCGGGGAACCAGGCTCCGCTT. It encodes CASSLSGNQAPL. The whole CDR3 sequence is CASSLSGNQAPLF. The gene calls are TRBV26 and TRBJ1-5; no reliable D call. Coverage ceases 1 residue before the CDR3 finishes, and the germline J gene fills in the end. Germline V gene sequence: CDR1 KGHPV, CDR2 FQNQEV (reference sequence). V shed 0 bases and J shed 4 bases, with 4 bases lying between them. The CDR3 consists of 13 residues. Looking up the rest from reference TRBV26 and TRBJ1-5 gives the full variable domain: NSKVIQTPRYLVKGQGQKAKMRCIPEKGHPVVFWYQQNKNNEFKFLINFQNQEVLQQIDMTEKRFSAECPSNSPCSLEIQSSEAGDSALYLCASSLSGNQAPLFGEGTRLSVL.

As for this clone: Gene names and germline match the mouse. The CDR3 extends 1 residue past the end of the read, so its final part is completed from the germline J gene. This chain uses TRBV31 with TRBJ2-3; D could derive from TRBD1 or TRBD2 (5 bases each). V was trimmed by 3 bases and J by 0 bases, leaving 10 bases between them. Germline assignment: CDR1 GKSSPN and CDR2 SITVG. The CDR3 sequence is 14 residues long. CDR3 loop: CAWRLGGSAETLYF. CDR3 bases read: TGTGCCTGGAGACTCGGGGGTAGTGCAGAAACGCTGTAT.

The table lists this clone with a few counts. Gene names are mouse gene names. The sequence runs out 1 residue before the end of the CDR3; the remainder is reconstructed from the germline J gene. The chain has TRBV5 and TRBJ1-1; D is possibly TRBD1 (6 bases). Germline-derived CDR1 and CDR2 are LGHNA and YNLKQL (reference sequence). Deletions cut 4 bases from V and 0 bases from J, with 12 bases between. The CDR3 is made up of 15 amino acids. CDR3 bases read: TGTGCCAGCAGCCTATCCGGGACATCAAACACAGAAGTCTTC. It yields the protein CASSLSGTSNTEVF. The CDR3 in its entirety is CASSLSGTSNTEVFF.

This clone qualifies as large. Gene and germline names: mouse. The read terminates 1 residue before the CDR3 end, so the remaining end is supplied by the germline J gene. This chain connects TRBV26 to TRBJ2-1, with 8 positions matching TRBD2. The length of the CDR3 is 15 residues. Germline lookup yields CDR1 KGHPV and CDR2 FQNQEV (reference sequence). Unmatched junction bases numbered 3, after V lost 2 bases and J lost 3 bases. The CDR3 bases that were read are TGTGCCAGCAGTCTGGGGGACTGGAGCTATGCTGAGCAGTTC. Protein sequence: CASSLGDWSYAEQF. In full, the CDR3 is CASSLGDWSYAEQFF. Together with reference TRBV26 and TRBJ2-1, the CDR3 gives the full variable domain: NSKVIQTPRYLVKGQGQKAKMRCIPEKGHPVVFWYQQNKNNEFKFLINFQNQEVLQQIDMTEKRFSAECPSNSPCSLEIQSSEAGDSALYLCASSLGDWSYAEQFFGPGTRLTVL.

Turning to this clone: Any gene name here is a mouse gene name. Sequencing ends 1 residue short of the CDR3 end; the germline J gene provides the rest. This chain connects TRBV20 to TRBJ2-7, with 11 bases aligning to TRBD2. The CDR3 spans 15 residues. Germline values: CDR1 GFQATS, CDR2 STVNSAI. V dropped 6 bases and J dropped 0; count of bases not matched to a gene: 7. The CDR3 sequence is CGASDWGGSSYEQYF. CDR3 DNA (partial): TGTGGTGCGAGTGACTGGGGGGGGAGCTCCTATGAACAGTAC.

This clone was observed a few times. The genes are named according to mouse. Read data end 1 residue before the CDR3 end; the end is taken from the germline J gene. The V call is TRBV26, the J call TRBJ1-4; the D is unclear. Looked up from germline, CDR1 is KGHPV and CDR2 is FQNQEV (reference sequence). V was trimmed by 9 bases and J by 0 bases, leaving 8 bases between them. The CDR3 runs 13 residues. The chain's CDR3 is CASRQFSNERLFF. CDR3 DNA (partial): TGTGCCAGTAGACAATTTTCCAACGAAAGATTATTT.

Of note for this clone: Gene names follow the mouse nomenclature. The sequenced fragment ends 1 residue before the CDR3 boundary, so the rest is inferred from the germline J gene. The V call is TRBV12-1, the J call TRBJ2-5; D perhaps matches TRBD2 (6 bases). Germline CDR1 SGHSN, CDR2 HYEKVE. Trimming removed 0 bases at V and 6 bases at J, with 12 bases between. The CDR3 is 14 residues long. The chain's CDR3 is CASSLNLGPDTQYF. CDR3 bases read: TGTGCCAGCTCTCTCAACCTGGGGCCGGACACCCAGTAC.

Worth noting for this clone: Mouse germline and gene names are used. Sequencing ends 1 residue short of the CDR3 end; the germline J gene provides the rest. The rearrangement uses TRBV26 and TRBJ1-2; no reliable D call. The germline gives CDR1 KGHPV, CDR2 FQNQEV (reference sequence). The germline V and J ends were trimmed by 4 bases and 2 bases, with 8 bases remaining between them. The CDR3 length is 13 residues. CDR3 DNA (partial): TGTGCCAGCAGTCCGGGTGGGAACTCCGACTACACC. It yields the protein CASSPGGNSDYT. The full CDR3 sequence reads CASSPGGNSDYTF. The whole variable domain, remainder taken from reference TRBV26 and TRBJ1-2, is NSKVIQTPRYLVKGQGQKAKMRCIPEKGHPVVFWYQQNKNNEFKFLINFQNQEVLQQIDMTEKRFSAECPSNSPCSLEIQSSEAGDSALYLCASSPGGNSDYTFGSGTRLLVI.

Note on this clone: Gene names follow the mouse nomenclature. Read sequence stops 1 residue before the CDR3 end, and the germline J gene provides the missing end. V and J are TRBV16 and TRBJ1-1, with 9 bases identical to TRBD1. The CDR3 contains 16 residues. CDR1 and CDR2 (germline): SGHSA, FRNQAP. The V and J ends lost 1 base and 1 base, in that order; junction bases with no gene match: 4. The CDR3 loop reads CASSLAGQGRNTEVFF. The DNA read from the CDR3 is TGTGCAAGCAGCTTAGCGGGACAGGGAAGGAACACAGAAGTCTTC.

Points on this clone: Each gene name is a mouse one. The read halts 1 residue ahead of the CDR3 end, with the missing end drawn from the germline J gene. The rearrangement uses TRBV3 and TRBJ1-1, with 7 bases that match TRBD1. With V trimmed by 5 bases and J by 0 bases, 3 bases remained unmatched. CDR3 length equals 14 residues. Per germline, CDR1 SNHLY and CDR2 FYNGKV (reference sequence). The CDR3 bases that were read are TGTGCCAGCAGCCCGGGACAGACAAACACAGAAGTCTTC. It encodes CASSPGQTNTEVF. The full CDR3 sequence reads CASSPGQTNTEVFF.

Details on this clone: Mouse germline and gene names are used. The read terminates 1 residue ahead of where the CDR3 ends, so the germline J gene completes it. The chain carries TRBV15 and TRBJ2-1; 7 positions agree with TRBD2. Germline values: CDR1 SGHND, CDR2 FRSKSL. J was trimmed by 4 bases and V by 6 bases; bases with no gene match: 3. The CDR3 has 13 residues. Partial CDR3 DNA: TGTGCCAGCAGGAGACTGGGATATGCTGAGCAGTTC. Its translation is CASRRLGYAEQF. The full CDR3 is CASRRLGYAEQFF.

On this clone itself: Gene and germline names: mouse. Read coverage stops 1 residue before the CDR3 terminus; the germline J gene supplies the remainder. This rearrangement joins TRBV16 to TRBJ1-4; no reliable D call. The V gene's germline CDR1 is SGHSA and CDR2 FRNQAP. The CDR3 runs to 14 residues. Trimming removed 0 bases at V and 0 bases at J, with 2 bases between. Partial CDR3 DNA: TGTGCAAGCAGCTTAGAGGTTTCCAACGAAAGATTATTT. It translates to CASSLEVSNERLF. The full CDR3 protein reads CASSLEVSNERLFF.

This clone was seen a handful of times. Mouse germline and gene names are used. The read ends 1 residue early relative to the CDR3; the germline J gene fills the gap. The V call is TRBV26, the J call TRBJ2-4; D possibly uses TRBD1 or TRBD2 (5 bases each). Deletions cut 4 bases from V and 6 bases from J, with 11 bases between. Germline assignment: CDR1 KGHPV and CDR2 FQNQEV (reference sequence). The CDR3 runs to 13 residues. The CDR3 DNA, read in part, is TGTGCCAGCAGTCAGGGGACGCCGAACACCTTGTAC. It is translated as CASSQGTPNTLY. The whole CDR3 protein is CASSQGTPNTLYF.

As regards this clone: The genes are named according to mouse. Read data end 1 residue before the CDR3 end; the end is taken from the germline J gene. This rearrangement joins TRBV3 to TRBJ2-7; D is perhaps TRBD1 (5 bases). CDR3 size: 13 residues. From germline, CDR1 is SNHLY and CDR2 FYNGKV (reference sequence). V was shortened by 4 bases and J by 4 bases, with 11 bases between the two germline ends. CDR3 DNA (partial): TGTGCCAGCAGCTGGTCGGACAAATATGAACAGTAC. Its translation: CASSWSDKYEQY. The CDR3 in full is CASSWSDKYEQYF.

Remarks on this clone: Gene names follow the mouse nomenclature. From the germline J gene comes the end of the CDR3, since the read stops 1 residue before it. The chain couples TRBV4 to TRBJ2-1; 10 bases match TRBD2. Per germline, CDR1 LGHDT and CDR2 YNNKQL (reference sequence). V shed 5 bases, J shed 1 base, and the junction held 2 bases outside the gene matches. The CDR3 is made up of 15 amino acids. The CDR3 sequence is CASSPTGGNYAEQFF. The CDR3 bases that were read are TGTGCCAGCAGCCCGACTGGGGGGAACTATGCTGAGCAGTTC.

This clone was seen a few times. The listed genes are named as in mouse. The read terminates 1 residue ahead of where the CDR3 ends, so the germline J gene completes it. V is TRBV26 and J is TRBJ1-3; TRBD1 aligns across 7 bases. The CDR3 has 13 residues. After removal of 6 bases from V and 2 bases from J, the junction contained 1 base not matched to a gene. The germline V gene encodes CDR1 KGHPV and CDR2 FQNQEV (reference sequence). The CDR3 spells CASRTGTGNTLYF. The CDR3 DNA, read in part, is TGTGCCAGCAGGACAGGGACTGGAAATACGCTCTAT.

Points on this clone: Gene names are mouse gene names. The DNA ends 1 residue before the CDR3 does, and the rest of the CDR3 is filled in from the germline J gene. The rearrangement joins TRBV2 to TRBJ2-2, with no clear D. The CDR3 is 13 residues long. The germline V and J ends were trimmed by 0 bases and 5 bases, with 4 bases remaining between them. CDR1 is LGHNA and CDR2 is YSYQKL in the germline V gene. CDR3 sequence reads: CASSQDRTGQLYF. CDR3 DNA, as far as it was read: TGTGCCAGCAGCCAAGATCGTACCGGGCAGCTCTAC.

In regard to this clone: Genes and germline are mouse. The DNA ends 1 residue before the CDR3 does, and the rest of the CDR3 is filled in from the germline J gene. This chain joins TRBV26 and TRBJ1-1; a possible D gene is TRBD1 (5 bases). Between the trimmed V and J ends, which lost 3 bases and 0 bases, there was a span of 8 bases. The V gene's germline CDR1 is KGHPV and CDR2 FQNQEV (reference sequence). This CDR3 region has 14 residues. The sequenced part of the CDR3 DNA is TGTGCCAGCAGTCTCGGGGGGGCAAACACAGAAGTCTTC. This codes for CASSLGGANTEVF. The whole CDR3 sequence reads CASSLGGANTEVFF. The entire variable domain, with the rest obtained from reference TRBV26 and TRBJ1-1, is as follows: NSKVIQTPRYLVKGQGQKAKMRCIPEKGHPVVFWYQQNKNNEFKFLINFQNQEVLQQIDMTEKRFSAECPSNSPCSLEIQSSEAGDSALYLCASSLGGANTEVFFGKGTRLTVV.

In this sample, this clone turned up a few times. The gene symbols are mouse symbols. The CDR3 goes on 1 residue after the read ends, and that part is filled in from the germline J gene. V gene TRBV29 combines with J gene TRBJ2-7; D is perhaps TRBD2 (7 bases). The CDR3 spans 13 residues. V was cut by 4 bases and J by 4 bases, with 11 bases left in between. Germline CDR1 is MSHET and CDR2 is SYDVDS. The sequenced part of the CDR3 DNA is TGTGCTAGCAGTTGGGAGGGGGGGTATGAACAGTAC. Its translation is CASSWEGGYEQY. The whole CDR3 reads CASSWEGGYEQYF.

With respect to this clone: Gene names refer to mouse genes. The read comes to an end 1 residue before the CDR3 does, leaving the germline J gene to fill in the end. This sequence joins TRBV26 and TRBJ1-4; D gene uncertain. The CDR3 consists of 13 residues. The V end was cut by 6 bases, the J end by 0 bases, with 5 bases between. Germline V gene sequence: CDR1 KGHPV, CDR2 FQNQEV (reference sequence). Incomplete CDR3 DNA: TGTGCCAGCAGGCCGATTTCCAACGAAAGATTATTT. As protein: CASRPISNERLF. The whole CDR3 sequence reads CASRPISNERLFF.